These 28 T cell receptor beta chains were sequenced from one sample in a study of T-cell memory formation after mild COVID-19. TCRdb ran MiXCR on the 5' RACE reads and lists one entry per CDR3 protein. In the table there are about 560,000 distinct CDR3 sequences, about 22% of which are singletons. Material: PBMCs or a T cell subset sorted from them (not recorded which). The receptor set was obtained from an adult woman who had mild COVID-19 (a few samples of this study predate the infection). Cell type and time point are not known.

The chain carries TRBV6-1 and TRBJ1-5; D is perhaps TRBD1 (5 bases). There are 13 residues in the CDR3. Trimming removed 6 bases from V and 6 bases from J, with 12 bases in between. Germline V gene data show CDR1 as MNHNS and CDR2 as SASEGT. For the CDR3, the DNA is TGTGCCAGCAGCCGGACAAACATTCAGCCCCAGCATTTT. The encoded protein is CASSRTNIQPQHF.

The chain carries TRBV2 and TRBJ2-3; D may be TRBD1 (5 bases). Trimming pared 5 bases from V and 4 bases from J, leaving 16 bases between. The V gene's germline CDR1 is SNHLY and CDR2 FYNNEI. The CDR3 runs 15 residues. Here the CDR3 DNA reads TGTGCCAGCAGTTCCCAGGGAATCGGCCCAGATACGCAGTATTTT. Its translation: CASSSQGIGPDTQYF.

This clonotype occurred a few times. The chain employs TRBV4-1 and TRBJ2-1, with TRBD2 matching 10 bases. This CDR3 region has 16 residues. Trimming removed 0 bases from V and 4 bases from J; junction bases left unmatched: 3. Germline V gene sequence: CDR1 MGHRA, CDR2 YSYEKL. CDR3 in DNA: TGCGCCAGCAGCCAAGATACTAGCGGGATTTACAATGAGCAGTTCTTC. Encoded protein: CASSQDTSGIYNEQFF.

This chain connects TRBV12-3 or TRBV12-4 to TRBJ2-1; a weak D match, TRBD2 (7 bases). The CDR3 runs to 14 residues. Trimming took off 3 bases at V and 7 bases at J, with 13 bases between the two ends. CDR3 sequence: CASSFGGPLNEQFF. The CDR3, as DNA: TGTGCCAGCAGTTTCGGGGGGCCGCTGAATGAGCAGTTCTTC.

This chain uses TRBV11-2 with TRBJ2-1; D may be TRBD2 (5 bases). The V end lost 2 bases, the J end lost 2 bases, and 10 bases lay between the germline ends. The CDR3 has 15 amino acids. Germline V gene sequence: CDR1 SGHAT, CDR2 FQNNGV. In DNA form, the CDR3 reads TGTGCCAGCAGCTTATGGGTCGGGGCCTACAATGAGCAGTTCTTC. Translated, it gives CASSLWVGAYNEQFF.

This chain links TRBV29-1 with TRBJ1-5; D gene unclear. V was trimmed by 5 bases and J by 4 bases, leaving 12 bases between them. CDR3 length: 13 amino acids. The germline V gene has CDR1 SQVTM and CDR2 ANQGSEA. The DNA for the CDR3 is TGCAGCGTTTCGTCCGGACTTAATCAGCCCCAGCATTTT. It codes for CSVSSGLNQPQHF.

This clonotype has only a few counts. The CDR3 is CSAPTSGANVLTF. Written as DNA, the CDR3 is TGCAGTGCTCCGACTTCTGGGGCCAACGTCCTGACTTTC. The chain joins TRBV20-1 to TRBJ2-6; D gene uncertain. The ends were cut back, 5 bases at V and 1 base at J, with 6 bases in the middle. This CDR3 is built from 13 residues. Germline V CDR1 and CDR2: DFQATT, SNEGSKA (reference sequence).

The chain employs TRBV6-5 and TRBJ2-1; no definite D call. The germline gives CDR1 MNHEY, CDR2 SVGAGI. This CDR3 has 15 amino acids. The V end was cut by 6 bases, the J end by 4 bases, with 16 bases between. The CDR3 sequence is CASRFRPGPYNEQFF. CDR3 sequence (DNA): TGTGCCAGCAGATTTCGACCCGGACCTTACAATGAGCAGTTCTTC.

This chain joins TRBV6-5 and TRBJ2-4; the match to TRBD2 covers 12 bases. The J segment lost 0 bases and the V segment lost 4 bases, leaving 4 bases of the junction unmatched. This CDR3 contains 17 residues. Germline CDR1 reads MNHEY; CDR2 reads SVGAGI. CDR3 DNA: TGTGCCAGCAGTTTGACTAGCGGGAGTGGAGCCAAAAACATTCAGTACTTC. It is translated as CASSLTSGSGAKNIQYF.

CDR3: CASSPPTLGLEQFF. In DNA form, the CDR3 reads TGTGCCAGCTCACCCCCCACACTAGGACTTGAGCAGTTCTTC. The gene calls are TRBV18 and TRBJ2-1; D is possibly TRBD2 (5 bases). This CDR3 has 14 amino acids. Germline V gives CDR1 KGHSH, CDR2 LQKENI. With 3 bases removed from V and 9 bases from J, the gap between germline ends came to 15 bases.

This chain uses TRBV5-1 with TRBJ2-7, with a possible D match to TRBD1 (6 bases). Germline V gene data show CDR1 as SGHRS and CDR2 as YFSETQ. The CDR3 runs to 15 residues. V was cut by 4 bases and J by 1 base, with 15 bases left in between. The CDR3 nucleotides read TGCGCCAGCAGCCCCTTCGGACAGAGTTCCTACGAGCAGTACTTC. Protein sequence: CASSPFGQSSYEQYF.

V gene TRBV15 combines with J gene TRBJ2-6; D is undetermined. The length of the CDR3 is 14 residues. Germline CDR1 and CDR2: LNHNV and YYDKDF (reference sequence). V lost 3 bases and J 0 bases, leaving 3 bases between the germline ends. The CDR3 nucleotides are TGTGCCACCAGCAGGTTCTCTGGGGCCAACGTCCTGACTTTC. Amino acid sequence: CATSRFSGANVLTF.

This clonotype was counted between two and nine times. The junction does not match germline at one end; this may be a read error. CDR3 loop: CASSYSGKAPLF. In nucleotides, the CDR3 is TGTGCCAGCAGTTACTCGGGGAAGGCTCCGTTGTTC. This chain uses TRBV6-5 with TRBJ2-7; D unresolved. The germline gives CDR1 MNHEY, CDR2 SVGAGI. This CDR3 is built from 12 residues.

This clonotype was counted between two and nine times. The junction departs from germline at one end; a sequencing error may be responsible. The rearrangement uses TRBV20-1 and TRBJ2-1; tentative D call: TRBD2 (6 bases). Germline CDR1 DFQATT, CDR2 SNEGSKA (reference sequence). This CDR3 is built from 14 residues. The CDR3 nucleotides are TGCAGTGCGAGAGGACTACTCTCCTACAATGAGCAGTTCTTC. It translates to CSARGLLSYNEQFF.

The sample holds a few counts of this clonotype. The rearrangement joins TRBV29-1 to TRBJ2-1; 13 bases are a match to TRBD2. This CDR3 has 17 residues. Germline V gene data show CDR1 as SQVTM and CDR2 as ANQGSEA. J lost 3 bases, V lost 6 bases, and 11 bases had no gene match. Here the CDR3 reads CSVLGLAGPQVYNEQFF. The CDR3 DNA reads as TGCAGCGTCCTGGGACTAGCGGGACCCCAAGTCTACAATGAGCAGTTCTTC.

This clonotype was seen at least ten times. V and J are TRBV5-5 and TRBJ1-5, with a weak D call TRBD1 (5 bases). Trimming removed 2 bases from V and 1 base from J, with 7 bases in between. Germline lookup yields CDR1 SGHKS and CDR2 YYEKEE (reference sequence). The CDR3 extends over 14 amino acids. CDR3 region: CASSFRDSNQPQHF. The CDR3 DNA follows: TGTGCCAGCAGCTTCAGGGACAGCAATCAGCCCCAGCATTTT.

The rearrangement links TRBV5-1 to TRBJ1-1; 9 bases align to TRBD1. V shed 5 bases, J shed 4 bases, and the junction held 3 bases outside the gene matches. The CDR3 extends over 13 amino acids. Per germline, CDR1 SGHRS and CDR2 YFSETQ. CDR3 nucleotides: TGCGCCAGCAGGGGGACAGGGATCACTGAAGCTTTCTTT. It codes for CASRGTGITEAFF.

This clonotype was seen a handful of times. The chain links TRBV12-3 or TRBV12-4 to TRBJ2-1; 11 bases are a match to TRBD2. There are 15 residues in the CDR3. V was clipped by 6 bases and J by 6 bases; unmatched bases: 7. The CDR3 DNA is TGTGCCAGCAGCTCACTAGCGGGAGCGGTCAATGAGCAGTTCTTC. It codes for CASSSLAGAVNEQFF.

This clonotype was recorded a few times. The J gene is TRBJ1-6, the V gene TRBV5-6; D uncertain. Per the germline V gene, CDR1 is SGHDT and CDR2 is YYEEEE. The V end lost 3 bases, the J end lost 5 bases, and 15 bases lay between the germline ends. The CDR3 is 16 residues long. In DNA form, the CDR3 reads TGTGCCAGCAGCTACAACGCCGGGGTTGATAATTCACCCCTCCACTTT. Translating gives CASSYNAGVDNSPLHF.

This chain joins TRBV5-5 and TRBJ2-3; D could derive from TRBD1 or TRBD2 (5 bases each). In germline, CDR1 is SGHKS, CDR2 YYEKEE (reference sequence). This CDR3 spans 16 amino acids. V was shortened by 4 bases and J by 2 bases, with 17 bases between the two germline ends. The CDR3 DNA follows: TGTGCCAGCAGCGGTGGGACGGGCAGGAACACAGATACGCAGTATTTT. The encoded protein is CASSGGTGRNTDTQYF.

This clonotype was recorded at least ten times. This chain joins TRBV12-3 or TRBV12-4 and TRBJ2-1; a weak D match, TRBD2 (5 bases). The CDR3 totals 14 residues. Trimming removed 10 bases at V and 0 bases at J, with 13 bases between. The CDR3 spells CAITSRGSYNEQFF. CDR3 DNA: TGTGCCATCACATCTCGGGGCTCCTACAATGAGCAGTTCTTC.

The chain combines TRBV5-6 with TRBJ1-3, with D unclear. V lost 4 bases to trimming and J lost 3 bases, with 14 bases between them. Per the germline V gene, CDR1 is SGHDT and CDR2 is YYEEEE. The CDR3 runs to 15 residues. The CDR3 reads CASSQGPALGNTIYF. The CDR3 DNA reads TGTGCCAGCAGCCAAGGGCCCGCGCTTGGAAACACCATATATTTT.

This clonotype appeared a few times. The gene calls are TRBV5-6 and TRBJ2-7; D is uncertain. The CDR3 consists of 13 residues. Germline V gives CDR1 SGHDT, CDR2 YYEEEE. V was shortened by 1 base and J by 2 bases, with 7 bases between the two germline ends. The DNA for the CDR3 is TGTGCCAGCAGCTTGTCCCAGGCCTACGAGCAGTACTTC. It codes for CASSLSQAYEQYF.

V gene TRBV5-1 combines with J gene TRBJ2-7; D could derive from TRBD1 or TRBD2 (6 bases each). Germline V lookup: CDR1 SGHRS, CDR2 YFSETQ. Trimming stripped 2 bases from V and 2 bases from J, with 11 bases between. The CDR3 is 14 residues long. The CDR3 spells CASSLGGIAYEQYF. CDR3 nucleotide sequence: TGCGCCAGCAGCTTAGGGGGGATTGCCTACGAGCAGTACTTC.

The rearrangement links TRBV20-1 to TRBJ1-1, with TRBD1 matching 7 bases. The CDR3 runs 14 residues. The germline V gene has CDR1 DFQATT and CDR2 SNEGSKA (reference sequence). V gave up 7 bases and J gave up 1 base; unmatched junction bases: 9. The CDR3 region has the DNA TGCAGTGTTTCACAGGGGACCGAGAACACTGAAGCTTTCTTT. Protein sequence: CSVSQGTENTEAFF.

This clonotype came up many times. This chain connects TRBV7-8 to TRBJ2-2, with 7 bases fitting TRBD1. The CDR3 is 17 amino acids. Germline V lookup: CDR1 SGHVS, CDR2 FQNEAQ. V was pared by 4 bases and J by 3 bases, with 11 bases of the junction left unmatched. CDR3 in DNA: TGTGCCAGCAGCTCACCTTACAGGGGCGAGGACACCGGGGAGCTGTTTTTT. Its translation: CASSSPYRGEDTGELFF.

The chain couples TRBV19 to TRBJ2-4; perhaps TRBD1 as D (5 bases). Germline V gene lookup returns CDR1 LNHDA and CDR2 SQIVND (reference sequence). V was trimmed by 6 bases and J by 8 bases, leaving 5 bases between them. CDR3 length equals 10 residues. CDR3 coding DNA: TGTGCCAGTAGACAGGACATTCAGTACTTC. It is translated as CASRQDIQYF.

This clonotype has more than one count but fewer than ten. This chain joins TRBV20-1 and TRBJ2-1; 8 positions match TRBD2. Trimming removed 5 bases from V and 7 bases from J; junction bases left unmatched: 7. The germline V gene encodes CDR1 DFQATT and CDR2 SNEGSKA (reference sequence). The CDR3 is 13 residues long. CDR3 in DNA: TGCAGTGCTCAATCGACTAGCGCTAATGAGCAGTTCTTC. The encoded protein is CSAQSTSANEQFF.